This T cell receptor beta chain derives from a study of blood T cells in healthy people across ages. Each sample yielded at least 5 micrograms of PBMC total RNA. Notes on this clonotype: Its antigen is currently unknown. The junction does not match germline at one end; this may be a read error.

A second PCR of 7 to 11 cycles used a sample-barcoded 5' primer and a J-beta primer mix. TCRdb re-called the 5' RACE reads with MiXCR, one entry per CDR3 protein. This sample has about 810,000 distinct CDR3 sequences, with roughly 34% found just once. Germline V CDR1 and CDR2: MNHNS, SASEGT. The CDR3 is made up of 13 amino acids. Study-wide findings and caveats: Across samples, TCR beta diversity tracked strongly with naive T cell percentage.

Source material: blood. The chain employs TRBV6-1 and TRBJ2-7; D unclear. The origin of this receptor is a man between 18 and 29 years old in good health. The CDR3 DNA sequence: TGTGCCAGCAGTGAAGCGCTAGACGACGAACAGTACTTC. Residues: CASSEALDDEQYF.